The clone carrying this T cell receptor (beta chain) was seen repeatedly, ten times or more. Its antigen is undetermined. Amplification targeted TCR beta CDR3 regions from RNA transcripts. With the HTBI primer set, the TCR CDR3 went through a first round of RT-PCR. Each CDR3 protein is one row after TCRdb ran MiXCR on the multiplex PCR reads. The sample shows 450,000 to 650,000 distinct CDR3 sequences, 12% to 15% of them seen only once. The data stem from a study of T cells in Graves' hyperthyroidism and ophthalmopathy. Regarding the study as a whole: Blood also showed most of the thyroid clonotypes that were expanded above 0.001.

For ophthalmopathy patients, the Clinical Activity Score was at least 3 and the NOSPECS grade at least 4; duration was under 3 months. The V and J ends lost 1 base and 5 bases respectively, with 0 bases between them. The germline gives CDR1 GTSNPN, CDR2 SVGIG (reference sequence). This CDR3 region has 10 residues. The sample was blood. The chain carries TRBV30 and TRBJ2-1; D uncertain. This receptor was taken from a woman between 18 and 29 years old with Graves' ophthalmopathy. The CDR3 spells CAWSDNEQFF. Here the CDR3 DNA reads TGTGCCTGGAGTGACAATGAGCAGTTCTTC.